This TCR beta chain was identified during a study of T-cell memory formation after mild COVID-19. TCR alpha and TCR beta cDNA libraries carrying sample barcodes and UMIs were produced by 5'RACE using constant-segment primers. TCRdb passed the 5' RACE reads through MiXCR, listing each CDR3 protein once. The table shows about 170,000 distinct CDR3 sequences, with over 10% occurring only once. This clonotype was counted only a few times. Antigen specificity is unknown. Its ends do not fully match the called genes, so a read error is possible. Study-wide results and limits: From day 15 to 85, contracting clones were balanced between CD4 and CD8, whereas later expanders leaned toward CD4+. Mainly CM and EM harbored the contracting CD4+ clones; mainly EMRA harbored the CD8+ ones.

This sequence originates from a man aged 18 to 30 who had mild COVID-19 (a few samples of this study predate the infection). Cell type and time point are not known. The specimen was PBMCs or a T cell subset sorted from them (not recorded which).

CDR3 in amino acids: CASSHSGTGAFF. Here the CDR3 DNA reads TGCGCCAGCAGCCACTCCGGGACTGGAGCTTTCTTT. This sequence joins TRBV5-1 and TRBJ1-1; possible D gene TRBD1, 5 bases. The CDR3 has 12 residues. Looked up from germline, CDR1 is SGHRS and CDR2 is YFSETQ.